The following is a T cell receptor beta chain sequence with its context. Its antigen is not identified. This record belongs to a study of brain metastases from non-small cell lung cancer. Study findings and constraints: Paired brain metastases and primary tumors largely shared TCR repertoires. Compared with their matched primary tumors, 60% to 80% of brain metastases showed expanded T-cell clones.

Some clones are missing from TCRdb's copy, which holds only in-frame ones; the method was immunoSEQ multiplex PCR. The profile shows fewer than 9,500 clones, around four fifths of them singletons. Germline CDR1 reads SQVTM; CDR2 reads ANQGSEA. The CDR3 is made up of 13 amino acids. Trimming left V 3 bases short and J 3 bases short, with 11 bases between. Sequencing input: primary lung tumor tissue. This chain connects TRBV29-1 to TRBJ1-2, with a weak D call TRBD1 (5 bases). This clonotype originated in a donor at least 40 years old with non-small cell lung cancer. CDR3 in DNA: TGCAGCGTTGACATGGGGCGCGACTATGGCTACACCTTC. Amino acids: CSVDMGRDYGYTF.